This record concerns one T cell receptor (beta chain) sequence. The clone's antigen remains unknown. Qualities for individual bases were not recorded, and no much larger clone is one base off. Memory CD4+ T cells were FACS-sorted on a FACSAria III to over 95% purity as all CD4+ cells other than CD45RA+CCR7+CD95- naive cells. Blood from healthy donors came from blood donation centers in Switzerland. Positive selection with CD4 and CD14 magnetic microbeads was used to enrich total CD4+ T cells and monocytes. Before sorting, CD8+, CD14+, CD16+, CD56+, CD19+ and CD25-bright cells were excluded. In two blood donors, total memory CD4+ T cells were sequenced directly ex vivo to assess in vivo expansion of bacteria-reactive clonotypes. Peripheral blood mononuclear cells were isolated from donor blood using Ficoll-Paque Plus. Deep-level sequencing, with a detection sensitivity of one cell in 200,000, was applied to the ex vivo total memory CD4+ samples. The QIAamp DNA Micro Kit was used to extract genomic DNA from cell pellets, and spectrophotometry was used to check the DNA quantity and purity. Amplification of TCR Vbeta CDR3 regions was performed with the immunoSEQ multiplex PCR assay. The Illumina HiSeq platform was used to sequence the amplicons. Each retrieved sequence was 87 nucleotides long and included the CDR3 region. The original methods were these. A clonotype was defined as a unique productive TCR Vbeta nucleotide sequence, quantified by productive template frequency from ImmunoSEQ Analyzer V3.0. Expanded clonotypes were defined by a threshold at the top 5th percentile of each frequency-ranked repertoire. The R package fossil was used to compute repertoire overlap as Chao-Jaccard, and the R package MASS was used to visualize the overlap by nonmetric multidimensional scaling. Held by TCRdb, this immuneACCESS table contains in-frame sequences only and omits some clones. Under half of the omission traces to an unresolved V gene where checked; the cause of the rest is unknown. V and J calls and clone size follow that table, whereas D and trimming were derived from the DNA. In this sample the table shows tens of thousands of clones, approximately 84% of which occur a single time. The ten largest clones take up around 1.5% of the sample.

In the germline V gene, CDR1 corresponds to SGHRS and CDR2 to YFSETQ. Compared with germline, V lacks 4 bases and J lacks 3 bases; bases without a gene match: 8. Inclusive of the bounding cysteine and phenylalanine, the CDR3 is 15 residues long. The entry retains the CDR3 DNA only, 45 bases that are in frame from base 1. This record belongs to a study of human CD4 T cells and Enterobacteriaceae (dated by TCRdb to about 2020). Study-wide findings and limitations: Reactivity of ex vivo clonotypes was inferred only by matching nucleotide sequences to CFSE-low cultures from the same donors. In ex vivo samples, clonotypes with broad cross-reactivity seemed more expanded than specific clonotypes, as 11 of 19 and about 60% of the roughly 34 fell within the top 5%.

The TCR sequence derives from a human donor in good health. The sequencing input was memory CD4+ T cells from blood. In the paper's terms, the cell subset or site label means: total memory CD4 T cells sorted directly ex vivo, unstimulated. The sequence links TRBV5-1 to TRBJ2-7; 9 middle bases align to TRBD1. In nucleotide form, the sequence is TGCGCCAGCAGCATGGGGACAGGGATTGGCTACGAGCAGTACTTC. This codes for CASSMGTGIGYEQYF.